Listed here are 23 T cell receptor beta chains from one sample, sequenced in a study of T cell responses to AZD1222 COVID-19 vaccine. The protocol was immunoSEQ multiplex PCR, while the TCRdb copy is restricted to in-frame clones and leaves out a portion. The profile covers approximately 150,000 clones, with less than 95% appearing a single time and around 6.3% taken by the ten largest. The specimen was peripheral blood, collected 28 days after the second AZD1222 dose. Every receptor here comes from an adult who received the AZD1222 COVID-19 vaccine.

V and J are TRBV30 and TRBJ1-2; no clear D. Trimming left V 3 bases short and J 3 bases short, with 14 bases between. The CDR3 consists of 14 residues. Germline values: CDR1 GTSNPN, CDR2 SVGIG (reference sequence). CDR3 DNA sequence: TGTGCCTGGAGCCATCTAGTGGGTGACTATGGCTACACCTTC. This translates into CAWSHLVGDYGYTF.

The chain recombines TRBV28 with TRBJ1-1; the match to TRBD1 covers 8 bases. The CDR3 contains 17 residues. After removal of 3 bases from V and 1 base from J, the junction contained 10 bases not matched to a gene. Germline V lookup: CDR1 MDHEN, CDR2 SYDVKM. CDR3 coding DNA: TGTGCCAGCAGTTTGGTTTCAGGGGGCAGGAGGAACACTGAAGCTTTCTTT. Amino acid sequence: CASSLVSGGRRNTEAFF.

V gene TRBV25-1 combines with J gene TRBJ1-2; 8 bases line up with TRBD1. The CDR3 has 13 residues. The J segment lost 8 bases and the V segment lost 5 bases, leaving 7 bases of the junction unmatched. Germline lookup yields CDR1 MGHDK and CDR2 SYGVNS. The CDR3 here is CASSQDRERGYTF. CDR3 nucleotides: TGTGCCAGCAGTCAGGACAGGGAGCGGGGCTACACCTTC.

The J gene is TRBJ2-7, the V gene TRBV10-1; weak D call: TRBD1 (6 bases). Trimming took off 2 bases at V and 4 bases at J, with 9 bases between the two ends. Germline CDR1 WNHNN, CDR2 SYGVQD (reference sequence). The CDR3 has 13 amino acids. CDR3 sequence: CASSEGQGYEQYF. As DNA, the CDR3 is TGCGCCAGCAGTGAGGGTCAGGGGTACGAGCAGTACTTC.

The chain is built from TRBV3-1 (or the pseudogene TRBV3-2) and TRBJ1-5, with D uncertain. From germline, CDR1 is LGHDT and CDR2 YNNKEL (reference sequence). V was cut by 3 bases and J by 0 bases, with 6 bases left in between. The CDR3 totals 14 residues. CDR3 residues: CASSQAFSNQPQHF. The CDR3 nucleotides are TGTGCCAGCAGCCAGGCGTTTAGCAATCAGCCCCAGCATTTT.

The chain links TRBV19 to TRBJ2-2; tentatively, D is TRBD1 or TRBD2 (6 bases each). The CDR3 runs to 16 residues. V was clipped by 7 bases and J by 6 bases, with 21 bases between them. Germline loops: CDR1 LNHDA, CDR2 SQIVND (reference sequence). The CDR3 DNA follows: TGTGCCAGTATGGGGGGCACAACTACTTTCCCCGGGGAGCTGTTTTTT. It encodes CASMGGTTTFPGELFF.

The chain links TRBV27 to TRBJ2-6; tentatively, D is TRBD1 (6 bases). The V gene lost 7 bases and the J gene lost 2 bases, with 21 bases spanning the gap. There are 18 residues in the CDR3. CDR1 MNHEY and CDR2 SMNVEV come from the germline V gene (reference sequence). The CDR3 bases are TGTGCCAGCAAACCAGCCGGACAGACTTCAACTGGGGCCAACGTCCTGACTTTC. Encoded protein: CASKPAGQTSTGANVLTF.

J is TRBJ1-4 and V is TRBV18, with TRBD1 matching over 7 bases. V was clipped by 6 bases and J by 7 bases; unmatched bases: 8. This CDR3 is built from 14 residues. Germline loops: CDR1 KGHSH, CDR2 LQKENI. The CDR3 loop reads CASSHERQGEKLFF. CDR3 nucleotides: TGTGCCAGCTCGCACGAGAGACAGGGTGAAAAACTGTTTTTT.

The chain has TRBV5-4 and TRBJ2-3; TRBD2 is a possible D gene (5 bases). The CDR3 has 16 residues. CDR1 is SGHNT, CDR2 YYREEE, per germline (reference sequence). Trimming stripped 4 bases from V and 2 bases from J, with 17 bases between. CDR3 in amino acids: CASSPTWTSLTDTQYF. For the CDR3, the DNA is TGTGCCAGCAGCCCGACCTGGACTTCGCTCACAGATACGCAGTATTTT.

This chain uses TRBV27 with TRBJ1-5; D remains ambiguous. CDR3 length: 12 amino acids. CDR1 is MNHEY, CDR2 SMNVEV, per germline (reference sequence). V shed 3 bases and J shed 7 bases, with 7 bases lying between them. The CDR3 sequence: CASSLVGQPQHF. The CDR3 bases are TGTGCCAGCAGTTTGGTAGGCCAGCCCCAGCATTTT.

The chain carries TRBV10-3 and TRBJ2-2; D may be TRBD2 (6 bases). Germline assignment: CDR1 ENHRY and CDR2 SYGVKD. Trimming cost V 4 bases and J 0 bases, with 9 bases left between them. CDR3 length equals 15 residues. CDR3 nucleotides: TGTGCCATCAGTGGGGGCGGGGCGAACACCGGGGAGCTGTTTTTT. Amino acid sequence: CAISGGGANTGELFF.

V and J are TRBV27 and TRBJ2-1, with TRBD1 matching over 8 bases. V lost 2 bases and J lost 4; bases outside the gene matches: 1. The length of the CDR3 is 14 residues. Germline assignment: CDR1 MNHEY and CDR2 SMNVEV (reference sequence). The CDR3 DNA is TGTGCCAGCAGTTTAGGGACAGGATACAATGAGCAGTTCTTC. Its translation: CASSLGTGYNEQFF.

The chain is built from TRBV11-3 and TRBJ2-6; 13 nucleotides align to TRBD2. The CDR3 is made up of 17 amino acids. J lost 2 bases, V lost 5 bases, and 3 bases had no gene match. Looked up from germline, CDR1 is SGHNT and CDR2 is YENEEA. CDR3 sequence: CASSTGLAGAGANVLTF. In DNA, the CDR3 is TGTGCCAGCAGCACCGGACTAGCGGGAGCTGGGGCCAACGTCCTGACTTTC. The whole variable domain, remainder taken from reference TRBV11-3 and TRBJ2-6, is EAGVVQSPRYKIIEKKQPVAFWCNPISGHNTLYWYLQNLGQGPELLIRYENEEAVDDSQLPKDRFSAERLKGVDSTLKIQPAELGDSAVYLCASSTGLAGAGANVLTFGAGSRLTVL.

V and J are TRBV5-1 and TRBJ2-3; 12 nucleotides line up with TRBD2. The germline V gene encodes CDR1 SGHRS and CDR2 YFSETQ. The CDR3 extends over 18 amino acids. Trimming cost V 4 bases and J 2 bases; bases outside gene matches: 11. The CDR3 loop is CASSRVLAGGLVTDTQYF. As DNA, the CDR3 is TGCGCCAGCAGCCGAGTTCTAGCGGGGGGGCTTGTCACAGATACGCAGTATTTT.

The rearrangement links TRBV10-2 to TRBJ1-1; D remains unclear. The CDR3 spans 15 residues. Per germline, CDR1 WSHSY and CDR2 SAAADI. Trimming left V 4 bases short and J 4 bases short, with 16 bases between. The chain's CDR3 is CASSGGRLLGTEAFF. The CDR3 DNA reads TGCGCCAGCAGTGGCGGCAGACTCCTGGGCACTGAAGCTTTCTTT.

This sequence joins TRBV30 and TRBJ1-2; the D gene is possibly TRBD1 (6 bases). V lost 0 bases and J 13 bases, leaving 9 bases between the germline ends. This CDR3 has 10 residues. Germline values: CDR1 GTSNPN, CDR2 SVGIG (reference sequence). This chain's CDR3 is CAWSVGQTTF. CDR3 bases: TGTGCCTGGAGTGTTGGACAGACCACCTTC. The full variable domain, in which reference TRBV30 and TRBJ1-2 provide the parts outside the CDR3, is SQTIHQWPATLVQPVGSPLSLECTVEGTSNPNLYWYRQAAGRGLQLLFYSVGIGQISSEVPQNLSASRPQDRQFILSSKKLLLSDSGFYLCAWSVGQTTFGSGTRLTVV.

This chain uses TRBV28 with TRBJ1-5, with D possibly TRBD1 on 5 matching bases. The CDR3 runs to 16 residues. From germline, CDR1 is MDHEN and CDR2 SYDVKM. V shed 6 bases and J shed 1 base, with 16 bases lying between them. The CDR3 bases are TGTGCCAGCAGCTTTGCGGGACTTAAAAGCAATCAGCCCCAGCATTTT. Residues: CASSFAGLKSNQPQHF.

This clone came up a few times. The V gene is TRBV7-3, the J gene TRBJ2-7; maybe TRBD2 (7 bases). This CDR3 is 14 amino acids long. Trimming cost V 5 bases and J 4 bases, with 15 bases left between them. Germline assignment: CDR1 SGHTA and CDR2 FQGTGA. CDR3 coding DNA: TGTGCCAGCAGCCTAGGGGGAGGGTTATACGAGCAGTACTTC. This gives the protein CASSLGGGLYEQYF.

This chain connects TRBV11-2 to TRBJ1-4; D gene uncertain. Germline loops: CDR1 SGHAT, CDR2 FQNNGV. The CDR3 runs 15 residues. Trimming took off 5 bases at V and 7 bases at J, with 17 bases between the two ends. CDR3 amino acids: CASSHPTGGSEKLFF. The DNA for the CDR3 is TGTGCCAGCAGCCATCCGACGGGCGGTAGTGAAAAACTGTTTTTT.

As DNA, the CDR3 is TGTGCCAGCAGTCAGTTTAGAGATAATTCACCCCTCCACTTT. Amino acid sequence: CASSQFRDNSPLHF. This rearrangement joins TRBV27 to TRBJ1-6; no clear D. Germline V lookup: CDR1 MNHEY, CDR2 SMNVEV (reference sequence). The germline V and J ends were trimmed by 5 bases and 5 bases, with 10 bases remaining between them. This CDR3 comprises 14 residues.

The chain carries TRBV7-9 and TRBJ1-1; no definite D call. The V and J ends lost 7 bases and 0 bases respectively, with 9 bases between them. Looked up from germline, CDR1 is SEHNR and CDR2 is FQNEAQ (reference sequence). CDR3 length equals 13 residues. The CDR3 region is CASTGSLNTEAFF. CDR3 in DNA: TGTGCCAGCACAGGCAGCCTGAACACTGAAGCTTTCTTT.

J is TRBJ1-2 and V is TRBV5-1, with 8 bases matching TRBD1. The trim removed 4 bases at V and 4 bases at J, leaving 6 bases unmatched. CDR3 length: 14 residues. Germline CDR1 is SGHRS and CDR2 is YFSETQ. In DNA, the CDR3 is TGCGCCAGCAGCCCGGGACAGGAGGGCTATGGCTACACCTTC. This translates into CASSPGQEGYGYTF.

The chain recombines TRBV4-2 with TRBJ2-4, with D possibly TRBD2 on 5 matching bases. Germline V gene sequence: CDR1 LGHNA, CDR2 YNFKEQ. V lost 4 bases, J lost 5 bases, and 18 bases lay in between. The CDR3 sequence is 16 residues long. The CDR3, as DNA: TGTGCCAGCAGCCGCGACTTTGCGGGCCCCCAAAACATTCAGTACTTC. This gives the protein CASSRDFAGPQNIQYF.